This T cell receptor (beta chain) was profiled in a study of blood T cells in healthy people across ages. Next came a second PCR, run for about 6 to 11 cycles, which used a sample-barcoded 5' primer along with a J-beta primer mix. MiXCR, applied by TCRdb to the 5' RACE reads, yields one record per CDR3 protein. The sample has some 640,000 distinct CDR3 sequences; about half are singletons. V lost 3 bases and J lost 6; bases outside the gene matches: 9. The CDR3 is made up of 14 amino acids. Germline V gene lookup returns CDR1 SGHRS and CDR2 YFSETQ. V gene TRBV5-1 combines with J gene TRBJ2-7, with 7 bases matching TRBD1. Specimen: blood. This receptor was identified in a woman aged 55-70 years in good health. The CDR3 region is CASSWGSTGSEQYF. The CDR3 DNA follows: TGCGCCAGCAGCTGGGGGTCGACAGGGAGCGAGCAGTACTTC.